The 29 T cell receptor beta chains reported below all come from one sample, sequenced in a study of response to subunit inactivated influenza vaccine. TCRdb reprocessed the RT-PCR reads with MiXCR, giving one entry per CDR3 protein. The sample yields 650,000 or so distinct CDR3 sequences, less than 15% seen once. The material was PBMCs from blood, obtained 14 to 15 days before vaccination. The receptors stem from a man aged 50 to 59 who received an inactivated influenza vaccine.

This clonotype was seen more than once but under ten times. The rearrangement joins TRBV20-1 to TRBJ2-3; 12 bases match TRBD2. Germline V gene data show CDR1 as DFQATT and CDR2 as SNEGSKA (reference sequence). CDR3 length: 16 residues. J gave up 5 bases and V 0 bases, and 6 bases lay outside the gene matches. The CDR3 loop is CSARDVTSGRIDTQYF. The CDR3 DNA follows: TGCAGTGCTAGAGATGTGACTAGCGGGAGAATAGATACGCAGTATTTT.

The chain links TRBV28 to TRBJ2-7, with TRBD1 identical over 8 bases. V lost 4 bases to trimming and J lost 2 bases; unmatched junction nucleotides: 7. Germline-derived CDR1 and CDR2 are MDHEN and SYDVKM. The CDR3 covers 15 residues. The CDR3 is CASSWNPGGPYEQYF. The CDR3 nucleotides are TGTGCCAGCAGTTGGAACCCAGGGGGCCCCTACGAGCAGTACTTC.

This chain links TRBV18 with TRBJ2-5; the D is unclear. V lost 3 bases and J lost 6, with 5 bases in between. Germline CDR1 KGHSH, CDR2 LQKENI. The CDR3 runs 11 residues. CDR3 loop: CASSPGKTQYF. The DNA for the CDR3 is TGTGCCAGCTCACCGGGGAAGACCCAGTACTTC. Complete variable domain (other parts from reference TRBV18 and TRBJ2-5): NAGVMQNPRHLVRRRGQEARLRCSPMKGHSHVYWYRQLPEEGLKFMVYLQKENIIDESGMPKERFSAEFPKEGPSILRIQQVVRGDSAAYFCASSPGKTQYFGPGTRLLVL.

This clonotype was counted a few times. The chain carries TRBV7-9 and TRBJ1-1; no firm D call. The V gene's germline CDR1 is SEHNR and CDR2 FQNEAQ (reference sequence). Between the trimmed V and J ends, which lost 1 base and 0 bases, there was a span of 9 bases. The CDR3 extends over 15 amino acids. In DNA form, the CDR3 reads TGTGCCAGCAGCTTAGACGACTTTCTGAACACTGAAGCTTTCTTT. Translated, it gives CASSLDDFLNTEAFF.

The chain joins TRBV4-2 to TRBJ2-5; TRBD2 matches 8 bases. The CDR3 spans 17 residues. Trimming removed 3 bases from V and 1 base from J; junction bases left unmatched: 10. CDR1 is LGHNA and CDR2 is YNFKEQ in the germline V gene. The CDR3, as DNA: TGTGCCAGCAGCCAGGGGACTAGTGGGGGGGCCCAAGAGACCCAGTACTTC. Amino acid sequence: CASSQGTSGGAQETQYF.

V gene TRBV5-1 combines with J gene TRBJ1-1; D gene ambiguous. The CDR3 sequence is 13 residues long. Trimming pared 2 bases from V and 0 bases from J, leaving 5 bases between. Germline V gene sequence: CDR1 SGHRS, CDR2 YFSETQ. The CDR3 protein is CASSFAMNTEAFF. In DNA form, the CDR3 reads TGCGCCAGCAGCTTCGCAATGAACACTGAAGCTTTCTTT.

The CDR3 DNA follows: TGTGCCAGCAGCCAAGACCGGCGCCGGGAATGGGGCACAGATACGCAGTATTTT. Its translation is CASSQDRRREWGTDTQYF. The chain links TRBV14 to TRBJ2-3, with D tentatively TRBD2 (5 bases). Trimming removed 0 bases at V and 1 base at J, with 17 bases between. The CDR3 spans 18 residues. Germline assignment: CDR1 SGHDN and CDR2 FVKESK.

The chain links TRBV5-6 to TRBJ1-5; weak D call: TRBD1 (5 bases). Germline CDR1 and CDR2: SGHDT and YYEEEE. The CDR3 length is 15 residues. Trimming removed 5 bases at V and 2 bases at J, with 14 bases between. CDR3: CASSMGGFGNQPQHF. Written as DNA, the CDR3 is TGTGCCAGCAGTATGGGGGGTTTCGGCAATCAGCCCCAGCATTTT. The full variable domain, its missing parts supplied by reference TRBV5-6 and TRBJ1-5, is DAGVTQSPTHLIKTRGQQVTLRCSPKSGHDTVSWYQQALGQGPQFIFQYYEEEERQRGNFPDRFSGHQFPNYSSELNVNALLLGDSALYLCASSMGGFGNQPQHFGDGTRLSIL.

This clonotype was detected a few times. The chain recombines TRBV4-2 with TRBJ2-1; D possibly matches TRBD1 or TRBD2 (5 bases each). CDR1 and CDR2 (germline): LGHNA, YNFKEQ. This CDR3 comprises 18 residues. V was clipped by 0 bases and J by 9 bases, with 24 bases between them. The CDR3 loop reads CASSQDRLGAGSFGEQFF. The CDR3, as DNA: TGTGCCAGCAGCCAAGATAGGCTAGGGGCGGGTTCTTTCGGTGAGCAGTTCTTC.

J is TRBJ2-7 and V is TRBV6-5, with 7 bases fitting TRBD1. The germline CDR1 and CDR2 sequences are MNHEY and SVGAGI. CDR3 length equals 15 residues. The V segment lost 5 bases and the J segment 1 base; nucleotides outside the gene matches: 8. As DNA, the CDR3 is TGTGCCAGCAGTACTTCACAGGGGACATCCTACGAGCAGTACTTC. This encodes CASSTSQGTSYEQYF.

The sample holds many counts of this clonotype. The rearrangement uses TRBV12-3 or TRBV12-4 and TRBJ1-5, with no clear D. V lost 5 bases, J lost 11 bases, and 13 bases lay in between. CDR3 length: 12 amino acids. The CDR3 DNA follows: TGTGCCAGCAGTCAACGCCGCGGGGCCCAGCATTTT. This translates into CASSQRRGAQHF.

The rearrangement uses TRBV6-2 or TRBV6-3 and TRBJ1-5, with TRBD1 matching over 7 bases. Germline V gene data show CDR1 as MNHEY and CDR2 as SVGEGT. Trimming cost V 6 bases and J 8 bases; bases outside gene matches: 7. The CDR3 has 13 residues. CDR3 in amino acids: CASRRTGVEPQHF. The DNA for the CDR3 is TGTGCCAGCAGGCGAACAGGGGTTGAGCCCCAGCATTTT.

This clonotype was counted a few times. CDR3 amino acids: CASSLQAGGVTDTQYF. For the CDR3, the DNA is TGTGCCAGCAGCCTCCAGGCGGGAGGGGTCACAGATACGCAGTATTTT. This chain connects TRBV7-2 to TRBJ2-3; 9 nucleotides align to TRBD2. Trimming took 5 bases from V and 2 from J; bases not matched to a gene: 8. The CDR3 spans 16 residues. Per germline, CDR1 SGHTA and CDR2 FQGNSA. The full variable domain, with the rest looked up from reference TRBV7-2 and TRBJ2-3, is GAGVSQSPSNKVTEKGKDVELRCDPISGHTALYWYRQSLGQGLEFLIYFQGNSAPDKSGLPSDRFSAERTGGSVSTLTIQRTQQEDSAVYLCASSLQAGGVTDTQYFGPGTRLTVL.

This chain links TRBV7-9 with TRBJ2-7, with 9 bases matching TRBD1. CDR3 length: 15 amino acids. Germline V gives CDR1 SEHNR, CDR2 FQNEAQ (reference sequence). Trimming cost V 4 bases and J 2 bases; bases outside gene matches: 6. The CDR3 loop reads CASSSGDRVPYEQYF. The CDR3 nucleotides are TGTGCCAGCAGCTCTGGGGACAGGGTCCCCTACGAGCAGTACTTC.

At least ten counts were recorded for this clonotype. This sequence joins TRBV12-3 or TRBV12-4 and TRBJ1-6; 9 positions agree with TRBD1. CDR3 length: 13 residues. V was clipped by 11 bases and J by 7 bases; unmatched bases: 6. In DNA, the CDR3 is TGTGCCTCCACCGGGACAGGGAATTCACCCCTCCACTTT. Protein sequence: CASTGTGNSPLHF.

This clonotype was detected only a few times. The rearrangement uses TRBV3-1 and TRBJ2-2; D is unresolved. This CDR3 is 11 amino acids long. The V gene lost 4 bases and the J gene lost 9 bases, with 6 bases spanning the gap. Per germline, CDR1 LGHDT and CDR2 YNNKEL (reference sequence). This CDR3 reads CASSLSRELFF. The CDR3 region has the DNA TGTGCCAGCAGCCTTTCGCGGGAGCTGTTTTTT.

This clonotype was seen more than once but under ten times. V is TRBV6-1 and J is TRBJ2-7; D remains ambiguous. The length of the CDR3 is 12 residues. Germline CDR1 MNHNS, CDR2 SASEGT. Trimming took off 2 bases at V and 3 bases at J, with 5 bases between the two ends. This chain's CDR3 is CASSEQNYEQYF. In nucleotides, the CDR3 is TGTGCCAGCAGTGAACAGAACTACGAGCAGTACTTC.

This clonotype was picked up a small number of times. The chain is built from TRBV6-5 and TRBJ1-1, with 8 bases aligning to TRBD1. The CDR3 has 14 residues. The trim removed 4 bases at V and 5 bases at J, leaving 6 bases unmatched. From germline, CDR1 is MNHEY and CDR2 SVGAGI. The CDR3 loop reads CASSSGQVGTEAFF. DNA for the CDR3: TGTGCCAGCAGTTCGGGACAGGTTGGGACTGAAGCTTTCTTT.

This clonotype was counted only a few times. This chain uses TRBV7-9 with TRBJ1-1; D not resolved. Germline V gene data show CDR1 as SEHNR and CDR2 as FQNEAQ (reference sequence). The germline V and J ends were trimmed by 1 base and 8 bases, with 8 bases remaining between them. The CDR3 contains 12 residues. As DNA, the CDR3 is TGTGCCAGCAGCTTAGGGTACGGAGAAGCTTTCTTT. This translates into CASSLGYGEAFF.

The rearrangement links TRBV5-6 to TRBJ2-2; 7 nucleotides line up with TRBD2. The CDR3 is 13 amino acids. The ends lost 4 bases at V and 6 bases at J; junction bases unmatched: 3. The germline V gene encodes CDR1 SGHDT and CDR2 YYEEEE. This CDR3 is CASSVGGSGELFF. CDR3 DNA sequence: TGTGCCAGCAGCGTCGGGGGGTCCGGGGAGCTGTTTTTT.

The V call is TRBV5-1, the J call TRBJ1-4; 9 bases fit TRBD1. The J segment lost 8 bases and the V segment lost 4 bases, leaving 15 bases of the junction unmatched. CDR3 length: 17 amino acids. Germline lookup yields CDR1 SGHRS and CDR2 YFSETQ. CDR3 residues: CASSVGTGTGIREKLFF. The CDR3 nucleotides read TGCGCCAGCAGCGTTGGGACCGGGACAGGGATTCGAGAAAAACTGTTTTTT.

The chain recombines TRBV6-1 with TRBJ2-5; D gene uncertain. Germline CDR1 and CDR2: MNHNS and SASEGT. The CDR3 length is 16 residues. The ends were cut back, 7 bases at V and 0 bases at J, with 18 bases in the middle. CDR3 sequence: CASTRLSSRNQETQYF. As DNA, the CDR3 is TGTGCCAGCACCCGTCTATCGAGCAGAAACCAAGAGACCCAGTACTTC.

This clonotype was detected many times. The chain combines TRBV4-3 with TRBJ2-2; no clear D. Germline lookup yields CDR1 LGHNA and CDR2 YSLEER. Trimming removed 1 base at V and 1 base at J, with 4 bases between. This CDR3 is built from 14 residues. The CDR3 loop is CASSQVQNTGELFF. CDR3 coding DNA: TGCGCCAGCAGCCAAGTCCAGAACACCGGGGAGCTGTTTTTT.

This clonotype was counted a few times. The chain has TRBV7-9 and TRBJ2-5; 8 bases fit TRBD1. Germline-derived CDR1 and CDR2 are SEHNR and FQNEAQ (reference sequence). J was trimmed by 4 bases and V by 10 bases; bases with no gene match: 8. This CDR3 comprises 13 residues. The CDR3 nucleotides are TGTGCCACTGGACAGGGAGGAGGAGAGACCCAGTACTTC. Translation: CATGQGGGETQYF.

The chain has TRBV4-1 and TRBJ2-1; D call uncertain. CDR1 and CDR2 from the germline V gene are MGHRA and YSYEKL. V was pared by 4 bases and J by 7 bases, with 17 bases between. The CDR3 covers 15 residues. In DNA form, the CDR3 reads TGCGCCAGCAGCCTCTACAAGACCGACGGGAATGAGCAGTTCTTC. Protein: CASSLYKTDGNEQFF.

The chain has TRBV7-9 and TRBJ1-1, with D possibly matching TRBD1 (5 bases). CDR1 and CDR2 from the germline V gene are SEHNR and FQNEAQ (reference sequence). The CDR3 sequence is 14 residues long. Trimming took off 5 bases at V and 4 bases at J, with 14 bases between the two ends. CDR3 sequence reads: CASSPAGVSTEAFF. CDR3 DNA sequence: TGTGCCAGCAGCCCCGCGGGGGTGAGCACTGAAGCTTTCTTT.

V is TRBV7-9 and J is TRBJ2-5; 8 bases are a match to TRBD1. Germline V gene data show CDR1 as SEHNR and CDR2 as FQNEAQ (reference sequence). The CDR3 has 13 residues. V was clipped by 5 bases and J by 5 bases; unmatched bases: 4. CDR3 coding DNA: TGTGCCAGCAGCAGGACAGGGTGGGAGACCCAGTACTTC. The encoded protein is CASSRTGWETQYF.

This clonotype was seen at least ten times. The gene calls are TRBV12-3 or TRBV12-4 and TRBJ1-3, with D uncertain. Trimming stripped 7 bases from V and 1 base from J, with 14 bases between. The CDR3 extends over 15 amino acids. The DNA of the CDR3 is TGTGCCAGCACCCCCTCCCTATGGTCTGGAAACACCATATATTTT. Protein: CASTPSLWSGNTIYF.

J is TRBJ1-5 and V is TRBV28; 7 nucleotides match TRBD1. V lost 6 bases and J lost 0; bases outside the gene matches: 14. This CDR3 is built from 18 residues. CDR1 is MDHEN and CDR2 is SYDVKM in the germline V gene. The DNA for the CDR3 is TGTGCCAGCAGCCTAGGAGGGGGCCGAATTTATAGCAATCAGCCCCAGCATTTT. Amino acids: CASSLGGGRIYSNQPQHF.